Listed below are T cell receptor beta chains from one sample, sequenced in a study of T-cell reconstitution after alpha-beta-depleted transplantation in children. TCRdb recomputed calls from the PCR reads with MiXCR, one row per CDR3 protein. The sample has just over 950,000 distinct CDR3 sequences, about 31% seen once. This specimen was PBMCs, mostly from graft donor cells, taken 360 days after TCRalphabeta/CD19-depleted stem cell transplant. The receptors here all came from a boy younger than two who had a stem cell transplant for SCID, so the T cells may come from the graft donor. The CDR3 runs from the conserved cysteine through the conserved F or W. The order of the fields is J gene, clone size, V gene, D gene, CDR3 protein, CDR3 DNA. A D gene is named only where the DNA matches it firmly. Clone size is stated in some rows and not others, as once, few, many or a class when expanded.

TRBJ1-2 . TRBV5-1 TRBD1 CASSLLPWGQGGDYGYTF TGCGCCAGCAGCTTGCTCCCTTGGGGACAGGGAGGCGACTATGGCTACACCTTC
TRBJ1-3 once TRBV12-3/TRBV12-4 . CASSFPGSSPGHTIYF TGTGCCAGCAGTTTCCCCGGCAGTTCCCCGGGGCACACCATATATTTT
TRBJ2-7 few TRBV6-2/TRBV6-3 . CASSAWRLTSYEQYF TGTGCCAGCAGTGCCTGGCGGCTGACCTCCTACGAGCAGTACTTC
TRBJ2-7 many TRBV12-3/TRBV12-4 . CASSIRDGTYEQYF TGTGCCAGCAGCATCCGGGACGGTACCTACGAGCAGTACTTC
TRBJ2-5 . TRBV29-1 TRBD1 CSVMGQAKETQYF TGCAGCGTTATGGGACAGGCAAAAGAGACCCAGTACTTC
TRBJ2-5 few TRBV12-3/TRBV12-4 TRBD2 CASSYGSGGTRETQYF TGTGCCAGCAGTTACGGTAGCGGGGGGACCCGGGAGACCCAGTACTTC
TRBJ2-7 few TRBV20-1 TRBD2 CSAIAGDTYEQYF TGCAGTGCTATAGCGGGGGATACCTACGAGCAGTACTTC
TRBJ1-2 . TRBV25-1 TRBD1 CASSDAGTGNTHGYTF TGTGCCAGCAGTGACGCCGGGACAGGGAATACCCATGGCTACACCTTC
TRBJ1-1 few TRBV6-5 . CASSYVDERGAFF TGTGCCAGCAGTTACGTGGACGAACGTGGAGCTTTCTTT
TRBJ2-2 many TRBV6-5 . CASSYGTVLGELFF TGTGCCAGCAGTTACGGGACTGTTCTCGGGGAGCTGTTTTTT
TRBJ2-6 few TRBV4-3 . CASSQDGGTVSGANVLTF TGCGCCAGCAGCCAAGATGGAGGCACAGTCTCTGGGGCCAACGTCCTGACTTTC
TRBJ2-2 few TRBV6-1 TRBD1 CASSPDRGFGTGELFF TGTGCCAGCAGTCCGGACAGGGGCTTTGGCACCGGGGAGCTGTTTTTT
TRBJ1-5 few TRBV20-1 . CSARGRGQPQHF TGCAGTGCTAGGGGAAGGGGTCAGCCCCAGCATTTT
TRBJ2-1 . TRBV12-3/TRBV12-4 . CASSLLGLSSYNEQFF TGTGCCAGCAGTTTACTCGGCCTAAGCTCCTACAATGAGCAGTTCTTC
TRBJ1-1 . TRBV7-8 . CASSRSLGDTEAFF TGTGCCAGCAGTCGCAGCTTGGGTGACACTGAAGCTTTCTTT
TRBJ2-3 many TRBV12-3/TRBV12-4 TRBD2 CASSSSGGGTDTQYF TGTGCCAGCAGCTCTAGCGGGGGCGGCACAGATACGCAGTATTTT
TRBJ2-5 once TRBV24-1 TRBD2 CATSDMGLAVGTQYF TGTGCCACCAGTGATATGGGACTAGCGGTTGGAACCCAGTACTTC
TRBJ2-7 few TRBV7-8 . CASSLVGGRVNYEQYF TGTGCCAGCAGCTTAGTCGGGGGGCGCGTAAACTACGAGCAGTACTTC
TRBJ1-4 . TRBV27 TRBD1 CASSRTGGVTNEKLFF TGTGCCAGCAGCCGTACAGGGGGGGTAACTAATGAAAAACTGTTTTTT
TRBJ2-1 few TRBV10-3 TRBD1 CAIGGTGRYNEQFF TGTGCCATCGGCGGGACAGGACGATACAATGAGCAGTTCTTC
TRBJ1-5 . TRBV4-1 . CASSQGFWNQPQHF TGCGCCAGCAGCCAGGGGTTCTGGAATCAGCCCCAGCATTTT
TRBJ2-7 . TRBV10-3 TRBD2 CAINGLAGSYEQYF TGTGCCATCAACGGACTAGCGGGGTCCTACGAGCAGTACTTC
TRBJ1-1 few TRBV12-3/TRBV12-4 . CASRLDGTEAFF TGTGCCAGCAGACTTGACGGCACTGAAGCTTTCTTT
TRBJ2-7 . TRBV7-9 . CASSLVTDEQYF TGTGCCAGCAGCTTAGTAACGGACGAGCAGTACTTC
TRBJ1-2 . TRBV4-1 . CASSQDHLGAGAYGYTF TGCGCCAGCAGCCAAGACCATCTTGGGGCAGGGGCCTATGGCTACACCTTC
TRBJ2-3 . TRBV15 . CATSRGPPLRTDTQYF TGTGCCACCAGCAGAGGCCCTCCCTTAAGAACAGATACGCAGTATTTT
TRBJ1-2 many TRBV29-1 TRBD1 CSVGDRVYGYTF TGCAGCGTAGGTGACAGGGTTTATGGCTACACCTTC
TRBJ2-7 . TRBV12-3/TRBV12-4 . CASSLAQDGKQYF TGTGCCAGCAGTTTAGCGCAGGACGGCAAGCAGTACTTC
TRBJ2-3 . TRBV12-3/TRBV12-4 . CASSSQGPPSTDTQYF TGTGCCAGCAGTTCCCAGGGGCCCCCTAGCACAGATACGCAGTATTTT
TRBJ2-7 . TRBV20-1 . CSAARGLDEQYF TGCAGTGCTGCCCGGGGGTTGGACGAGCAGTACTTC
TRBJ2-1 . TRBV29-1 . CSAADYRAYNEQFF TGCAGCGCAGCTGATTACAGGGCCTACAATGAGCAGTTCTTC
TRBJ2-3 few TRBV6-5 . CASSYLGSDTDTQYF TGTGCCAGCAGTTACTTGGGATCCGACACAGATACGCAGTATTTT
TRBJ1-6 . TRBV12-3/TRBV12-4 TRBD1 CASSMRQGGGSPLHF TGTGCCAGCAGTATGCGACAGGGTGGAGGTTCACCCCTCCACTTT
TRBJ2-1 many TRBV18 . CASSPLSRSYNEQFF TGTGCCAGCTCACCACTGAGCCGCTCCTACAATGAGCAGTTCTTC
TRBJ2-5 many TRBV7-2 . CASSLRGKAGQETQYF TGTGCCAGCAGCTTAAGGGGGAAAGCGGGGCAAGAGACCCAGTACTTC
TRBJ1-2 few TRBV4-1 . CASSQDRTAHYGYTF TGCGCCAGCAGCCAAGACCGGACAGCCCACTATGGCTACACCTTC
TRBJ2-1 . TRBV2 TRBD1 CASSEWWTGRNEQFF TGTGCCAGCAGTGAATGGTGGACAGGTCGGAATGAGCAGTTCTTC
TRBJ1-3 few TRBV5-1 . CASKEPPSGNTIYF TGCGCCAGCAAGGAACCTCCCTCTGGAAACACCATATATTTT
TRBJ2-1 many TRBV11-2 . CASSLPGLLNEQFF TGTGCCAGCAGCTTACCAGGACTACTCAATGAGCAGTTCTTC
TRBJ1-1 . TRBV18 . CASSPGGRLTEAFF TGTGCCAGCTCACCAGGGGGACGTTTAACTGAAGCTTTCTTT
TRBJ2-4 . TRBV19 . CASSTQDIQYF TGTGCCAGTAGTACCCAGGACATTCAGTACTTC
TRBJ1-1 . TRBV5-6 . CASSFTDRNTEAFF TGTGCCAGCAGCTTTACCGACAGGAACACTGAAGCTTTCTTT
TRBJ2-2 . TRBV5-1 . CASRSTPGVNTGELFF TGCGCCAGCAGATCCACCCCGGGGGTTAACACCGGGGAGCTGTTTTTT
TRBJ2-1 . TRBV3-1 . CASSQRLEQFF TGTGCCAGCAGCCAACGTCTGGAGCAGTTCTTC
TRBJ2-1 . TRBV5-1 . CASSSLGGAGNEQFF TGCGCCAGCAGCTCCCTCGGGGGCGCGGGCAATGAGCAGTTCTTC
TRBJ2-7 . TRBV18 TRBD1 CASSPPDRKGEQYF TGTGCCAGCTCACCACCGGACAGGAAGGGCGAGCAGTACTTC
TRBJ2-2 many TRBV7-3 . CASSLTSGYTGELFF TGTGCCAGCAGCTTAACGTCAGGTTACACCGGGGAGCTGTTTTTT
TRBJ2-5 . TRBV29-1 . CSAGLETQYF TGCAGCGCCGGGCTAGAGACCCAGTACTTC
TRBJ2-5 . TRBV30 . CAWRDLWTQYF TGTGCCTGGAGGGATCTATGGACCCAGTACTTC
TRBJ2-5 . TRBV30 TRBD1 CAWGRGETQYF TGTGCCTGGGGCAGGGGGGAGACCCAGTACTTC
TRBJ2-2 . TRBV12-3/TRBV12-4 TRBD2 CASSSPGLAGGTGELFF TGTGCCAGCAGTTCCCCCGGACTAGCGGGGGGGACCGGGGAGCTGTTTTTT
TRBJ1-1 . TRBV7-2 . CASSFSSGTEAFF TGTGCCAGCAGCTTCTCTAGTGGCACTGAAGCTTTCTTT
TRBJ1-3 few TRBV12-3/TRBV12-4 . CASTRRGGGNTIYF TGTGCCAGTACCCGACGAGGGGGAGGAAACACCATATATTTT
TRBJ1-1 . TRBV18 . CASSPLRDRRMNTEAFF TGTGCCAGCTCACCACTTAGAGACAGGCGAATGAACACTGAAGCTTTCTTT
TRBJ1-1 . TRBV5-1 . CASSFLQGLVNTEAFF TGCGCCAGCAGCTTCCTGCAGGGGTTGGTGAACACTGAAGCTTTCTTT